This T cell receptor (beta chain) derives from a study of blood T cell repertoires in COVID-19. Only in-frame clones appear in the TCRdb table, and some are missing; sequencing was by immunoSEQ multiplex PCR. The table has 150,000 to 200,000 clones, approximately 82% seen once. The V gene lost 1 base and the J gene lost 8 bases, with 8 bases spanning the gap. The germline CDR1 and CDR2 sequences are SEHNR and FQNEAQ (reference sequence). CDR3 length equals 12 residues. This chain uses TRBV7-9 with TRBJ1-1, with D uncertain. The sequencing sample was made of peripheral blood. This sequence originates from an elderly woman with acute or convalescent COVID-19. The CDR3 is CASSLEEPEAFF. In DNA, the CDR3 is TGTGCCAGCAGCTTAGAGGAGCCAGAAGCTTTCTTT.